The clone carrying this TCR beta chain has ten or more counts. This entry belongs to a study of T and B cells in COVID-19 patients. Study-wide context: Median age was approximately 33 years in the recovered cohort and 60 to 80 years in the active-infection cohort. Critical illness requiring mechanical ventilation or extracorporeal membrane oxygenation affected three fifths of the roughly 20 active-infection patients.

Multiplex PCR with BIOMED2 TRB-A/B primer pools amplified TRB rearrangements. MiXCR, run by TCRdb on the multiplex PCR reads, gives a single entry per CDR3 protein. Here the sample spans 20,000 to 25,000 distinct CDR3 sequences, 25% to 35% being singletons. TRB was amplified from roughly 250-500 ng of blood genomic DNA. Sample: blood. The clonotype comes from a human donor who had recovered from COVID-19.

CDR3 region: CASSLGTGHSTDTQYF. CDR3 bases: TGTGCCAGCAGCTTGGGAACAGGGCATAGCACAGATACGCAGTATTTT. This chain links TRBV5-4 with TRBJ2-3; a possible D gene is TRBD1 (6 bases). Germline V CDR1 and CDR2: SGHNT, YYREEE (reference sequence). The germline V and J ends were trimmed by 0 bases and 0 bases, with 11 bases remaining between them. This CDR3 region has 16 residues.